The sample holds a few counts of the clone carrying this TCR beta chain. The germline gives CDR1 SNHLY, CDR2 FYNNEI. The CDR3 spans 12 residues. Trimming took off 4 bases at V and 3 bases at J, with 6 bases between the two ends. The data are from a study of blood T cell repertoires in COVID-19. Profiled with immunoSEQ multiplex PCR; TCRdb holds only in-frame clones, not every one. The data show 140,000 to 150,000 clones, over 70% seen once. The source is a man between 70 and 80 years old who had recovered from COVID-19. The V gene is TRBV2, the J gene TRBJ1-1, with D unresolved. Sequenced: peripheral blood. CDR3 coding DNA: TGTGCCAGCAGTGTCCGGGACACTGAAGCTTTCTTT. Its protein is CASSVRDTEAFF.